Below are 18 T cell receptor beta chains sequenced from a single sample in a study of blood T cell repertoires in COVID-19. The table came from immunoSEQ multiplex PCR; TCRdb's copy has only in-frame clones and leaves some out. The sample contains 400,000 to 450,000 clones, roughly 90% of which appear only once. The sample consisted of peripheral blood. These receptors originate from a woman in her twenties or thirties with active or convalescent COVID-19.

This chain links TRBV7-2 with TRBJ2-2; D is perhaps TRBD1 (5 bases). Between the trimmed V and J ends, which lost 8 bases and 0 bases, there was a span of 13 bases. The germline gives CDR1 SGHTA, CDR2 FQGNSA. The CDR3 is 15 residues long. CDR3 sequence: CASLKGQANTGELFF. The CDR3 DNA sequence: TGTGCCAGCCTAAAGGGGCAGGCGAACACCGGGGAGCTGTTTTTT.

The genes are TRBV11-3 and TRBJ2-3; 8 nucleotides line up with TRBD2. Trimming at V came to 4 bases and at J to 4 bases, leaving 7 bases not matched to a gene. The CDR3 sequence is 15 residues long. Germline CDR1 is SGHNT and CDR2 is YENEEA. This CDR3 reads CASSSGGPRSDTQYF. The CDR3 DNA follows: TGTGCCAGCAGCTCGGGGGGGCCTAGGTCAGATACGCAGTATTTT.

The rearrangement links TRBV5-4 to TRBJ1-6, with 8 bases matching TRBD1. The CDR3 covers 15 residues. J gave up 8 bases and V 1 base, and 5 bases lay outside the gene matches. CDR1 and CDR2 (germline): SGHNT, YYREEE (reference sequence). CDR3 sequence: CASSLMQGAYSPLHF. Here the CDR3 DNA reads TGTGCCAGCAGCTTGATGCAGGGGGCTTATTCACCCCTCCACTTT.

V gene TRBV18 combines with J gene TRBJ1-2; 9 bases are a match to TRBD1. J was trimmed by 4 bases and V by 0 bases; bases with no gene match: 0. CDR1 is KGHSH and CDR2 is LQKENI in the germline V gene. The length of the CDR3 is 14 residues. As DNA, the CDR3 is TGTGCCAGCTCACCACCGACAGGGGGCTATGGCTACACCTTC. It is translated as CASSPPTGGYGYTF.

The chain carries TRBV4-1 and TRBJ2-3; D is perhaps TRBD2 (7 bases). The CDR3 spans 17 residues. The germline V gene encodes CDR1 MGHRA and CDR2 YSYEKL. Trimming stripped 1 base from V and 0 bases from J, with 14 bases between. The CDR3 region is CASSQGWGGASTDTQYF. CDR3 nucleotide sequence: TGCGCCAGCAGCCAAGGTTGGGGGGGGGCAAGCACAGATACGCAGTATTTT.

The chain has TRBV19 and TRBJ2-5, with TRBD2 matching over 12 bases. The CDR3 sequence is 16 residues long. Germline values: CDR1 LNHDA, CDR2 SQIVND (reference sequence). V lost 7 bases to trimming and J lost 5 bases; unmatched junction nucleotides: 11. CDR3 nucleotide sequence: TGTGCCAGTAAAAAACTAGCGGGAGGCCCCGGGGAGACCCAGTACTTC. Residues: CASKKLAGGPGETQYF.

The chain carries TRBV2 and TRBJ2-1; possibly TRBD1 for D (8 bases). The CDR3 consists of 15 residues. The V end lost 2 bases, the J end lost 3 bases, and 11 bases lay between the germline ends. Germline-derived CDR1 and CDR2 are SNHLY and FYNNEI. This CDR3 reads CASSEYRGGYNEQFF. CDR3 sequence (DNA): TGTGCCAGCAGTGAATACAGGGGGGGCTACAATGAGCAGTTCTTC.

The chain employs TRBV7-2 and TRBJ1-2, with 10 bases matching TRBD1. The V gene's germline CDR1 is SGHTA and CDR2 FQGNSA. J lost 3 bases, V lost 5 bases, and 3 bases had no gene match. This CDR3 contains 14 residues. CDR3 sequence reads: CASSDGQGDYGYTF. The CDR3 DNA is TGTGCCAGCAGCGACGGACAGGGGGACTATGGCTACACCTTC.

The chain uses TRBV2 and TRBJ1-1, with no clear D. Per the germline V gene, CDR1 is SNHLY and CDR2 is FYNNEI. The CDR3 spans 13 residues. V was clipped by 7 bases and J by 8 bases, with 17 bases between them. The CDR3 sequence is CASTPSEVSEAFF. DNA for the CDR3: TGTGCCAGCACCCCCAGCGAAGTATCAGAAGCTTTCTTT. The full variable domain, its missing parts supplied by reference TRBV2 and TRBJ1-1, is EPEVTQTPSHQVTQMGQEVILRCVPISNHLYFYWYRQILGQKVEFLVSFYNNEISEKSEIFDDQFSVERPDGSNFTLKIRSTKLEDSAMYFCASTPSEVSEAFFGQGTRLTVV.

This chain links TRBV7-9 with TRBJ1-1; D is perhaps TRBD1 (6 bases). This CDR3 has 15 residues. Germline V gives CDR1 SEHNR, CDR2 FQNEAQ (reference sequence). Trimming removed 5 bases at V and 0 bases at J, with 13 bases between. CDR3 region: CASSPQGNMNTEAFF. CDR3 DNA: TGTGCCAGCAGCCCCCAGGGGAATATGAACACTGAAGCTTTCTTT.

The genes are TRBV29-1 and TRBJ2-7; D unresolved. The V end was cut by 1 base, the J end by 2 bases, with 9 bases between. CDR1 and CDR2 from the germline V gene are SQVTM and ANQGSEA. The CDR3 extends over 13 amino acids. The CDR3 sequence: CSVEVQNTYEQYF. Written as DNA, the CDR3 is TGCAGCGTTGAAGTCCAGAACACCTACGAGCAGTACTTC.

This clone came up a few times. The chain recombines TRBV5-1 with TRBJ2-1, with 7 bases matching TRBD1. Germline CDR1 reads SGHRS; CDR2 reads YFSETQ. V gave up 2 bases and J gave up 7 bases; unmatched junction bases: 3. The CDR3 extends over 13 amino acids. CDR3: CASSFQGENEQFF. In DNA, the CDR3 is TGCGCCAGCAGCTTTCAGGGGGAGAATGAGCAGTTCTTC.

This clone was seen only once. The rearrangement uses TRBV5-1 and TRBJ1-1, with D unresolved. CDR3 length: 15 amino acids. Germline V lookup: CDR1 SGHRS, CDR2 YFSETQ. V was clipped by 4 bases and J by 0 bases, with 13 bases between them. For the CDR3, the DNA is TGCGCCAGCAGCCCACTCGCGGTTATGAACACTGAAGCTTTCTTT. Translating it yields CASSPLAVMNTEAFF.

Turning to this clone: Since no conserved phenylalanine or tryptophan closes the CDR3, a read error is the likely cause. The limits of the CDR3 on the DNA are not certain, so only TCRdb's listed CDR3 is given. The chain has TRBV2 and TRBJ2-7; the listed D gene, TRBD2, was not tested against the DNA. Germline V gene sequence: CDR1 SNHLY, CDR2 FYNNEI. From its first to its last residue, the CDR3 has 12 amino acids. CDR3 sequence: CASGAGPGLDRI.

This clone was counted once. The chain has TRBV18 and TRBJ1-1; unclear D gene. Trimming took 2 bases from V and 2 from J, leaving 9 bases between them. Germline V lookup: CDR1 KGHSH, CDR2 LQKENI. The CDR3 is 14 amino acids. The CDR3 sequence is CASSPNPLNTEAFF. The CDR3 coding sequence is TGTGCCAGCTCACCAAATCCGCTAAACACTGAAGCTTTCTTT. Supplemented by reference TRBV18 and TRBJ1-1, the full variable domain reads NAGVMQNPRHLVRRRGQEARLRCSPMKGHSHVYWYRQLPEEGLKFMVYLQKENIIDESGMPKERFSAEFPKEGPSILRIQQVVRGDSAAYFCASSPNPLNTEAFFGQGTRLTVV.

The J gene is TRBJ2-7, the V gene TRBV9; 8 bases map to TRBD2. The germline CDR1 and CDR2 sequences are SGDLS and YYNGEE. The V and J ends lost 3 bases and 0 bases, in that order; junction bases with no gene match: 8. The CDR3 totals 16 residues. In DNA form, the CDR3 reads TGTGCCAGCAGCGGGAATAGCGGGGCGTTCTCCTACGAGCAGTACTTC. Translation: CASSGNSGAFSYEQYF. Full variable domain (remainder filled in from reference TRBV9 and TRBJ2-7): DSGVTQTPKHLITATGQRVTLRCSPRSGDLSVYWYQQSLDQGLQFLIQYYNGEERAKGNILERFSAQQFPDLHSELNLSSLELGDSALYFCASSGNSGAFSYEQYFGPGTRLTVT.

The CDR3 DNA follows: TGTGCCAGCAGCCCCACAGTAGATAAAGATACGCAGTATTTT. Amino acid sequence: CASSPTVDKDTQYF. The chain has TRBV7-9 and TRBJ2-3, with D unresolved. CDR3 length equals 14 residues. V dropped 5 bases and J dropped 5 bases, with 14 bases sitting between them. Germline CDR1 and CDR2: SEHNR and FQNEAQ (reference sequence).

The J gene is TRBJ2-5, the V gene TRBV3-1 (or the pseudogene TRBV3-2); 8 positions agree with TRBD2. Germline CDR1 LGHDT, CDR2 YNNKEL (reference sequence). This CDR3 is 14 amino acids long. Unmatched junction bases numbered 9, after V lost 3 bases and J lost 9 bases. This CDR3 is CASSQGSGELSQYF. CDR3 sequence (DNA): TGTGCCAGCAGCCAGGGTAGCGGGGAGTTGTCCCAGTACTTC.